These 22 T cell receptor beta chains were all obtained from the same sample, sequenced in a study of cytomegalovirus exposure and HLA in healthy donors. Assay: immunoSEQ multiplex PCR; the TCRdb copy retains only in-frame clones and omits some. Here the sample spans more than 130,000 clones, almost 90% being singletons. The specimen was PBMCs. Receptors were obtained from a woman between 18 and 30 years old in good health and CMV-seropositive.

The rearrangement joins TRBV10-3 to TRBJ1-5, with 8 bases lining up with TRBD1. V was pared by 5 bases and J by 5 bases, with 5 bases of the junction left unmatched. CDR3 length equals 14 residues. The germline V gene has CDR1 ENHRY and CDR2 SYGVKD. The CDR3 DNA follows: TGTGCCATCAGTTTAGACAGGGGCGATCAGCCCCAGCATTTT. Its protein is CAISLDRGDQPQHF.

J is TRBJ2-3 and V is TRBV11-3, with 13 bases that match TRBD2. The CDR3 is 15 amino acids. CDR1 is SGHNT and CDR2 is YENEEA in the germline V gene. Unmatched junction bases numbered 4, after V lost 4 bases and J lost 6 bases. The CDR3 region is CASSSRGLAGDTQYF. For the CDR3, the DNA is TGTGCCAGCAGCTCCAGGGGACTAGCGGGGGATACGCAGTATTTT.

The chain has TRBV9 and TRBJ1-1, with 7 bases identical to TRBD1. Unmatched junction bases numbered 9, after V lost 0 bases and J lost 1 base. Germline-derived CDR1 and CDR2 are SGDLS and YYNGEE. The CDR3 extends over 17 amino acids. CDR3 sequence reads: CASSVDSRTGANTEAFF. In DNA, the CDR3 is TGTGCCAGCAGCGTAGATTCGAGGACAGGCGCGAACACTGAAGCTTTCTTT.

This chain joins TRBV19 and TRBJ1-1; possible D gene TRBD1, 5 bases. Germline loops: CDR1 LNHDA, CDR2 SQIVND (reference sequence). V lost 6 bases and J 4 bases, leaving 24 bases between the germline ends. The CDR3 extends over 17 amino acids. The CDR3 bases are TGTGCCAGTAGCAGTTCGTTTTACCAACCCCAGGGCACTGAAGCTTTCTTT. It specifies CASSSSFYQPQGTEAFF.

The chain combines TRBV18 with TRBJ1-1; 10 bases map to TRBD1. Germline V gene sequence: CDR1 KGHSH, CDR2 LQKENI. V lost 6 bases to trimming and J lost 0 bases; unmatched junction nucleotides: 1. This CDR3 has 14 residues. CDR3 residues: CASSGQGMNTEAFF. The CDR3 nucleotides are TGTGCCAGCTCGGGACAGGGGATGAACACTGAAGCTTTCTTT.

This clone was recorded only once. The V and J genes are TRBV9 and TRBJ2-2; the D gene is possibly TRBD2 (5 bases). Germline-derived CDR1 and CDR2 are SGDLS and YYNGEE. With 3 bases removed from V and 5 bases from J, the gap between germline ends came to 20 bases. The CDR3 has 17 residues. Written as DNA, the CDR3 is TGTGCCAGCAGCGGACGACTTTCCAGCGGTAGGACCGGGGAGCTGTTTTTT. Translated, it gives CASSGRLSSGRTGELFF.

V is TRBV7-3 and J is TRBJ2-5, with 14 bases fitting TRBD2. Germline trimming cut 7 bases from V and 4 bases from J; bases unmatched to any gene: 2. Germline V gene sequence: CDR1 SGHTA, CDR2 FQGTGA. CDR3 length: 14 residues. CDR3 sequence reads: CASKTSGGAETQYF. The CDR3 DNA reads as TGTGCCAGCAAGACTAGCGGGGGGGCAGAGACCCAGTACTTC.

The rearrangement uses TRBV7-8 and TRBJ1-4; 11 positions match TRBD1. CDR3 size: 15 residues. Germline V gene lookup returns CDR1 SGHVS and CDR2 FQNEAQ. V trimming: 5 bases; J trimming: 8 bases; junction bases outside the gene matches: 7. Written as DNA, the CDR3 is TGTGCCAGCAGCATCAGGACAGGGGGCGCAGAAAAACTGTTTTTT. Translating gives CASSIRTGGAEKLFF.

This chain connects TRBV30 to TRBJ2-7; 8 bases are a match to TRBD2. Unmatched junction bases numbered 4, after V lost 2 bases and J lost 4 bases. Germline CDR1 is GTSNPN and CDR2 is SVGIG (reference sequence). The CDR3 is 13 residues long. In DNA form, the CDR3 reads TGTGCCTGGAGTAGCGGGAGAAGTTACGAGCAGTACTTC. Translating gives CAWSSGRSYEQYF. The full variable domain, with the rest looked up from reference TRBV30 and TRBJ2-7, is SQTIHQWPATLVQPVGSPLSLECTVEGTSNPNLYWYRQAAGRGLQLLFYSVGIGQISSEVPQNLSASRPQDRQFILSSKKLLLSDSGFYLCAWSSGRSYEQYFGPGTRLTVT.

For the CDR3, the DNA is TGCGCCAGCAGCCCAGACCTCTGGGACAGCCTATTCTCTGGAAACACCATATATTTT. Amino acid sequence: CASSPDLWDSLFSGNTIYF. V usage is TRBV4-1 and J usage is TRBJ1-3; 7 bases align to TRBD1. The junction had 15 bases not matched to a gene; V was cut back by 4 bases and J by 0 bases. This CDR3 has 19 amino acids. The germline CDR1 and CDR2 sequences are MGHRA and YSYEKL.

The chain has TRBV28 and TRBJ1-5; no definite D call. Trimming took 2 bases from V and 3 from J, leaving 5 bases between them. Germline CDR1 and CDR2: MDHEN and SYDVKM. CDR3 length equals 13 residues. CDR3: CASSLAVNQPQHF. DNA for the CDR3: TGTGCCAGCAGTTTAGCAGTCAATCAGCCCCAGCATTTT.

The genes are TRBV6-5 and TRBJ1-2; 9 bases are a match to TRBD1. V shed 5 bases, J shed 4 bases, and the junction held 2 bases outside the gene matches. Germline loops: CDR1 MNHEY, CDR2 SVGAGI. The CDR3 is made up of 13 amino acids. CDR3 sequence (DNA): TGTGCCAGCAGTCCGACAGGGGGCTATGGCTACACCTTC. Translated: CASSPTGGYGYTF.

V and J are TRBV7-3 and TRBJ1-3; perhaps TRBD1 as D (5 bases). V shed 5 bases and J shed 2 bases, with 10 bases lying between them. The CDR3 spans 14 residues. The germline V gene encodes CDR1 SGHTA and CDR2 FQGTGA. The CDR3 region has the DNA TGTGCCAGCAGCCCGACGGGGGCTGGAAACACCATATATTTT. The encoded protein is CASSPTGAGNTIYF. Drawing the rest from reference TRBV7-3 and TRBJ1-3, the complete variable domain is GAGVSQTPSNKVTEKGKYVELRCDPISGHTALYWYRQSLGQGPEFLIYFQGTGAADDSGLPNDRFFAVRPEGSVSTLKIQRTERGDSAVYLCASSPTGAGNTIYFGEGSWLTVV.

This chain links TRBV6-5 with TRBJ1-5; the D gene is possibly TRBD1 (5 bases). V was trimmed by 7 bases and J by 5 bases, leaving 12 bases between them. The germline V gene encodes CDR1 MNHEY and CDR2 SVGAGI. The CDR3 runs 13 residues. In DNA, the CDR3 is TGTGCCAGCAAAAAGGGGATTTATCAGCCCCAGCATTTT. It codes for CASKKGIYQPQHF.

J is TRBJ2-7 and V is TRBV18; 7 bases map to TRBD1. Trimming removed 4 bases from V and 2 bases from J; junction bases left unmatched: 14. Germline V gives CDR1 KGHSH, CDR2 LQKENI. The CDR3 runs to 17 residues. The CDR3 sequence is CASSLLATGTATYEQYF. CDR3 DNA: TGTGCCAGCTCACTCTTGGCGACCGGGACAGCCACCTACGAGCAGTACTTC.

The V call is TRBV18, the J call TRBJ1-1; D remains ambiguous. The V end lost 1 base, the J end lost 3 bases, and 6 bases lay between the germline ends. Germline CDR1 and CDR2: KGHSH and LQKENI. The CDR3 loop spans 13 amino acids. The CDR3 region is CASSPLQDTEAFF. CDR3 DNA: TGTGCCAGCTCACCACTGCAGGACACTGAAGCTTTCTTT.

The chain joins TRBV18 to TRBJ1-2, with D tentatively TRBD1 (5 bases). The CDR3 length is 13 residues. The germline V gene has CDR1 KGHSH and CDR2 LQKENI. V shed 0 bases and J shed 3 bases, with 5 bases lying between them. The CDR3 region has the DNA TGTGCCAGCTCACCACCGACAGACTATGGCTACACCTTC. Translation: CASSPPTDYGYTF.

This sequence joins TRBV18 and TRBJ1-1, with unresolved D. Trimming cost V 3 bases and J 0 bases, with 14 bases left between them. CDR3 length equals 16 residues. Per germline, CDR1 KGHSH and CDR2 LQKENI. The CDR3 DNA is TGTGCCAGCTCACCCCGATCACATCCGTTGAACACTGAAGCTTTCTTT. This sequence encodes CASSPRSHPLNTEAFF.

CDR3 sequence: CASSGTSGGVYTDTQYF. In DNA form, the CDR3 reads TGTGCCAGTAGTGGGACTAGCGGGGGGGTATACACAGATACGCAGTATTTT. The chain uses TRBV19 and TRBJ2-3; the match to TRBD2 covers 16 bases. The CDR3 consists of 17 residues. From germline, CDR1 is LNHDA and CDR2 SQIVND (reference sequence). Trimming cost V 5 bases and J 2 bases; bases outside gene matches: 4.

CDR3: CAWSVRGGIRYEQYF. CDR3 bases: TGTGCCTGGAGTGTACGAGGGGGTATACGCTACGAGCAGTACTTC. J is TRBJ2-7 and V is TRBV30; D possibly corresponds to TRBD1 (6 bases). Germline CDR1 GTSNPN, CDR2 SVGIG (reference sequence). Trimming removed 0 bases from V and 3 bases from J, with 15 bases in between. This CDR3 has 15 amino acids.

V gene TRBV5-1 combines with J gene TRBJ2-3; 9 nucleotides align to TRBD1. With 0 bases clipped from V and 1 base from J, the junction kept 3 bases outside the gene matches. Germline values: CDR1 SGHRS, CDR2 YFSETQ. This CDR3 has 16 residues. This CDR3 is CASSLATGGGTDTQYF. The CDR3 DNA reads TGCGCCAGCAGCTTGGCGACAGGGGGTGGCACAGATACGCAGTATTTT.

The DNA of the CDR3 is TGTGCCAGCAGCCTCTACTCGGGGAACACTGAAGCTTTCTTT. Amino acids: CASSLYSGNTEAFF. The chain uses TRBV7-9 and TRBJ1-1, with D unclear. Germline CDR1 is SEHNR and CDR2 is FQNEAQ (reference sequence). The CDR3 has 14 amino acids. V was trimmed by 5 bases and J by 1 base, leaving 11 bases between them.